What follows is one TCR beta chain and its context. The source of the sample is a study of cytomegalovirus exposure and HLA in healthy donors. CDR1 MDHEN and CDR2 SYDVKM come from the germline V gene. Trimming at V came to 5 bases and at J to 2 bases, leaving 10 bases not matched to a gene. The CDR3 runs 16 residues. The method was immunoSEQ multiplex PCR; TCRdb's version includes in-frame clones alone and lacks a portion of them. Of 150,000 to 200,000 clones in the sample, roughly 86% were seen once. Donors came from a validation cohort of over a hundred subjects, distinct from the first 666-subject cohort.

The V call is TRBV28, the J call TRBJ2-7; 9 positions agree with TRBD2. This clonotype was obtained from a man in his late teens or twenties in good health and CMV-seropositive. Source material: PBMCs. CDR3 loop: CASSPPGSGSAYEQYF. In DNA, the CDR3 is TGTGCCAGCAGTCCACCGGGTAGCGGGAGTGCCTACGAGCAGTACTTC.